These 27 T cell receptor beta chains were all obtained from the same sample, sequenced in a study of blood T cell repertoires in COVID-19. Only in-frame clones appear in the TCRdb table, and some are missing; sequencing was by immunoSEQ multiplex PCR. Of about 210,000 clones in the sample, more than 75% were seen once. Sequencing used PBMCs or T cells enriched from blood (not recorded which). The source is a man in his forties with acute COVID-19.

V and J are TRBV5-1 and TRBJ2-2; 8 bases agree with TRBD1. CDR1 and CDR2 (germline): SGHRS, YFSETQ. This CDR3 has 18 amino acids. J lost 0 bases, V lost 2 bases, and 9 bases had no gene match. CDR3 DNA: TGCGCCAGCAGCTTTGAGACAGGGGTCGCGGCGAACACCGGGGAGCTGTTTTTT. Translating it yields CASSFETGVAANTGELFF.

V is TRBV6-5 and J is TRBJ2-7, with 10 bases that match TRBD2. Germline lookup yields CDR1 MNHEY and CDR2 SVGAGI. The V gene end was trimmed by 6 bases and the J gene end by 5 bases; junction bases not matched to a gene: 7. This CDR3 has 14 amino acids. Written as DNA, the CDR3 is TGTGCCAGCAGGGTAGCGGGAGGAATTGACGAGCAGTACTTC. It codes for CASRVAGGIDEQYF.

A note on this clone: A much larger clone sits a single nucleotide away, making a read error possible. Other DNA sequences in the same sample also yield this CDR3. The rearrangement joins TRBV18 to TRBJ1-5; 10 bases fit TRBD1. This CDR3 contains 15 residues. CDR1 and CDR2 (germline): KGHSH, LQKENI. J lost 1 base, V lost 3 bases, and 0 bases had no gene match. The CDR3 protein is CASSPDRGSNQPQHF. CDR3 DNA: TGTGCCAGCTCACCGGACAGGGGGAGCAATCAGCCCCAGCATTTT.

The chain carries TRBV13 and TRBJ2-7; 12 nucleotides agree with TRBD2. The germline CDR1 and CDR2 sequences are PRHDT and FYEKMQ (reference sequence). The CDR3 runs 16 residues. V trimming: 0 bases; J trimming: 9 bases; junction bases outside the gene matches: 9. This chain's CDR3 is CASSLGASGREDGQYF. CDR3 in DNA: TGTGCCAGCAGCTTAGGCGCTAGCGGGAGGGAGGACGGGCAGTACTTC. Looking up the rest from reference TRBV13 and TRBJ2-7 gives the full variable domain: AAGVIQSPRHLIKEKRETATLKCYPIPRHDTVYWYQQGPGQDPQFLISFYEKMQSDKGSIPDRFSAQQFSDYHSELNMSSLELGDSALYFCASSLGASGREDGQYFGPGTRLTVT.

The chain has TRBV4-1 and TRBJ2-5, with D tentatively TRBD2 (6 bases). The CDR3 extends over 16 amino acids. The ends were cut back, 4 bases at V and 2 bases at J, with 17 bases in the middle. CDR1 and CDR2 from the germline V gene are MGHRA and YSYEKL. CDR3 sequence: CASSLSGGSGQETQYF. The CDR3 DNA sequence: TGCGCCAGCAGCCTGAGCGGAGGGTCAGGGCAAGAGACCCAGTACTTC.

The CDR3 loop is CASSVVSRAEAFF. As DNA, the CDR3 is TGTGCCAGCAGCGTAGTTAGTCGCGCTGAAGCTTTCTTT. J is TRBJ1-1 and V is TRBV9; unclear D gene. CDR1 is SGDLS, CDR2 YYNGEE, per germline. With 0 bases removed from V and 6 bases from J, the gap between germline ends came to 9 bases. This CDR3 is 13 amino acids long.

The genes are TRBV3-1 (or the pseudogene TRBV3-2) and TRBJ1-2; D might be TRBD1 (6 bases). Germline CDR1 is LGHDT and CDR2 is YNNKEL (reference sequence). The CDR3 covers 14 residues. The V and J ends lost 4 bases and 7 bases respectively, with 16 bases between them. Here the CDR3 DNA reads TGTGCCAGCAGCCCTAGGGGGGGGCCCGCTGGCTACACCTTC. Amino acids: CASSPRGGPAGYTF.

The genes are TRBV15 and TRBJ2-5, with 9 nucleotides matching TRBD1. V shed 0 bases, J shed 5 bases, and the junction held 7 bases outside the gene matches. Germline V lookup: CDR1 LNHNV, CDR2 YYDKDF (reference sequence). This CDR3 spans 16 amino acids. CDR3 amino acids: CATSRDAPGTGETQYF. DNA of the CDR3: TGTGCCACCAGCAGAGATGCGCCCGGGACAGGGGAGACCCAGTACTTC. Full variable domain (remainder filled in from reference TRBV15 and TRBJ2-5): DAMVIQNPRYQVTQFGKPVTLSCSQTLNHNVMYWYQQKSSQAPKLLFHYYDKDFNNEADTPDNFQSRRPNTSFCFLDIRSPGLGDTAMYLCATSRDAPGTGETQYFGPGTRLLVL.

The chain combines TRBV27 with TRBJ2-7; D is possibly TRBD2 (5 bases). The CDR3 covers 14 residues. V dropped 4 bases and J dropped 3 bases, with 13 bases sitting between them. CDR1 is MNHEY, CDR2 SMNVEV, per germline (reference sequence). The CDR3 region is CASSYRWENYEQYF. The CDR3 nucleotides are TGTGCCAGCAGTTATCGGTGGGAGAACTACGAGCAGTACTTC.

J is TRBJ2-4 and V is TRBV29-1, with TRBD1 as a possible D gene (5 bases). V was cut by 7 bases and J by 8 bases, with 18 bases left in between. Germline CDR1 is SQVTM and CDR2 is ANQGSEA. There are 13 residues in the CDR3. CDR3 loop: CSAQLRVMDIQYF. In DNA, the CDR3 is TGCAGCGCCCAACTCAGGGTAATGGACATTCAGTACTTC.

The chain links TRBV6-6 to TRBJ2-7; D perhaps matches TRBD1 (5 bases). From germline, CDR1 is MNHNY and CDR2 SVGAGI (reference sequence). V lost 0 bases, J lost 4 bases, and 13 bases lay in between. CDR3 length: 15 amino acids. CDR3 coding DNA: TGTGCCAGCAGTTACTCGATCCCTACAGGTTACGAGCAGTACTTC. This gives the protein CASSYSIPTGYEQYF.

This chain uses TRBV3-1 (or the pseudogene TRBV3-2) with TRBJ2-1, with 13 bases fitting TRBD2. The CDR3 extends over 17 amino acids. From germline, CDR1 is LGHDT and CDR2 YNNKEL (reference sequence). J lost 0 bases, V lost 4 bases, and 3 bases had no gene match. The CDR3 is CASSLGLAGVSYNEQFF. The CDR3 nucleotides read TGTGCCAGCAGCCTCGGACTAGCGGGAGTCTCCTACAATGAGCAGTTCTTC.

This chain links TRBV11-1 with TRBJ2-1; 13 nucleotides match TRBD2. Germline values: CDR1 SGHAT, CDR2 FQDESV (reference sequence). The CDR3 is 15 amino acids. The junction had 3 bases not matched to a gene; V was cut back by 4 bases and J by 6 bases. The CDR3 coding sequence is TGTGCCAGCAGCTCTACTAGCGGGAGGGCCAATGAGCAGTTCTTC. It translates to CASSSTSGRANEQFF.

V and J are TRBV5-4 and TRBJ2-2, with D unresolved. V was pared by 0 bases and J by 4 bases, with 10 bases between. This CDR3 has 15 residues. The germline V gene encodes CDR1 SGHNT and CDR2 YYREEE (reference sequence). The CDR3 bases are TGTGCCAGCAGCTTGGCCGGTCGGGTCACCGGGGAGCTGTTTTTT. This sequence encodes CASSLAGRVTGELFF.

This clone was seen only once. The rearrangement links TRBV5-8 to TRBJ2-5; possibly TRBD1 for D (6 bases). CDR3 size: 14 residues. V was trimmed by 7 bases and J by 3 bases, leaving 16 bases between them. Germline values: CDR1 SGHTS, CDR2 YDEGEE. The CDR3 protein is CASGPRTAKETQYF. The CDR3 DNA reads TGTGCCAGCGGCCCACGGACAGCTAAAGAGACCCAGTACTTC.

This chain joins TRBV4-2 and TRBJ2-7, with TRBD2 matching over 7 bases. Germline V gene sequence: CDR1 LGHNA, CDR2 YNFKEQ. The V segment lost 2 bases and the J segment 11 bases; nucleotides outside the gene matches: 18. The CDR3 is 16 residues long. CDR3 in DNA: TGTGCCAGCAGCCAAAGCAGTTACGGAGGGCGGGGGAGAGAGTACTTC. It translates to CASSQSSYGGRGREYF.

The CDR3 here is CASSLASGRAETQYF. As DNA, the CDR3 is TGTGCCAGCAGCTTAGCGAGCGGGAGGGCGGAGACCCAGTACTTC. The chain has TRBV7-9 and TRBJ2-5; 10 bases fit TRBD2. Trimming removed 0 bases from V and 5 bases from J; junction bases left unmatched: 3. CDR1 SEHNR and CDR2 FQNEAQ come from the germline V gene (reference sequence). The CDR3 has 15 amino acids. The full variable domain, its missing parts supplied by reference TRBV7-9 and TRBJ2-5, is DTGVSQNPRHKITKRGQNVTFRCDPISEHNRLYWYRQTLGQGPEFLTYFQNEAQLEKSRLLSDRFSAERPKGSFSTLEIQRTEQGDSAMYLCASSLASGRAETQYFGPGTRLLVL.

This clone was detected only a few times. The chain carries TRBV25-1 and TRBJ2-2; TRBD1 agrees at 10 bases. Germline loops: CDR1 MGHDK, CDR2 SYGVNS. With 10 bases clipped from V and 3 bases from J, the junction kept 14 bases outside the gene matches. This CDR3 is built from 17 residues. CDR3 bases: TGTGCCACCAGCCCTATCGGGACAGGGGCCTACACCGGGGAGCTGTTTTTT. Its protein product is CATSPIGTGAYTGELFF. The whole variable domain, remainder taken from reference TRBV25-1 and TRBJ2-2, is EADIYQTPRYLVIGTGKKITLECSQTMGHDKMYWYQQDPGMELHLIHYSYGVNSTEKGDLSSESTVSRIRTEHFPLTLESARPSHTSQYLCATSPIGTGAYTGELFFGEGSRLTVL.

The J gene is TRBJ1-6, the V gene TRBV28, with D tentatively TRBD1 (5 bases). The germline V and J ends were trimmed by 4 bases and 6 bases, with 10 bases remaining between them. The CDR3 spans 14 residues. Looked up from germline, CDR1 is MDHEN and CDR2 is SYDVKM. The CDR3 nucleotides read TGTGCCAGCAGTTCTTCAGGGCGTAATTCACCCCTCCACTTT. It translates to CASSSSGRNSPLHF.

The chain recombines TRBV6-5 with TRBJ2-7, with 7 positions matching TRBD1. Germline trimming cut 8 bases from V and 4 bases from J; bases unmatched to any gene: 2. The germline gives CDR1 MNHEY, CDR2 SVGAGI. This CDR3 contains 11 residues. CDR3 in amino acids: CASRDSYEQYF. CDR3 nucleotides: TGTGCCAGCCGGGACAGTTACGAGCAGTACTTC.

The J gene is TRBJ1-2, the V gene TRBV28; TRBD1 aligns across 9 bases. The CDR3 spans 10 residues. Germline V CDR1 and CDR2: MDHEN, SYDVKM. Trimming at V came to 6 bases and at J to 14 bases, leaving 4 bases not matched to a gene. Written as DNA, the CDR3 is TGTGCCAGCAGCCACAGGGGGCTGACCTTC. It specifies CASSHRGLTF.

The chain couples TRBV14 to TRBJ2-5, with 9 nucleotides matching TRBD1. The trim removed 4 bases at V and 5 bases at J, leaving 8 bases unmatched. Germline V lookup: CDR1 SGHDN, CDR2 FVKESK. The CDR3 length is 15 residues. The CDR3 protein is CASSPPGQGRETQYF. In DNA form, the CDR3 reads TGTGCCAGCAGCCCACCGGGACAGGGTAGGGAGACCCAGTACTTC.

The CDR3 loop is CASSPLSGSYNEQFF. In nucleotides, the CDR3 is TGTGCCAGCTCACCTCTTAGCGGCTCCTACAATGAGCAGTTCTTC. The rearrangement links TRBV18 to TRBJ2-1; D possibly corresponds to TRBD2 (6 bases). CDR3 length: 15 residues. Germline V gene lookup returns CDR1 KGHSH and CDR2 LQKENI. Trimming cost V 3 bases and J 0 bases, with 9 bases left between them.

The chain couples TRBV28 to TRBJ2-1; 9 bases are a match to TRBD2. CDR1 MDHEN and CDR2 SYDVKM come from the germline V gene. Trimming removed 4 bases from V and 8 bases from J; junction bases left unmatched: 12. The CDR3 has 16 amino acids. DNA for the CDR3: TGTGCCAGCAGTTCTATTAGCGGGAGTGGAGGAGATGAGCAGTTCTTC. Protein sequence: CASSSISGSGGDEQFF.

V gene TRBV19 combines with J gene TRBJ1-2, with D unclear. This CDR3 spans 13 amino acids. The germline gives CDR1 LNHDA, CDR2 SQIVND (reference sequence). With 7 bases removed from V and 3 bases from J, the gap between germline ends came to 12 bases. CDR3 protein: CASISERDYGYTF. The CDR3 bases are TGTGCCAGTATTTCGGAGCGCGACTATGGCTACACCTTC.

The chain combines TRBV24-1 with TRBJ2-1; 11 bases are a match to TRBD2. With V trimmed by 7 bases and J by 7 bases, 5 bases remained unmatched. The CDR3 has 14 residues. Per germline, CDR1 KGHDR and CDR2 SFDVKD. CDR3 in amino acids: CATSTSGRGNEQFF. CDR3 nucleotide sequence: TGTGCCACCAGCACTAGCGGGAGAGGGAATGAGCAGTTCTTC.

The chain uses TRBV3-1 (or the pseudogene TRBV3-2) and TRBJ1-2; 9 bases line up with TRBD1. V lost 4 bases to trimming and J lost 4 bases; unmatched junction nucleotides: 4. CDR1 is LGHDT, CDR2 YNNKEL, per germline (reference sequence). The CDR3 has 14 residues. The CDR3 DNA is TGTGCCAGCAGCCGGACAGGGGCGATCTATGGCTACACCTTC. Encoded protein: CASSRTGAIYGYTF.